Here is one T cell receptor beta chain with its context. The germline gives CDR1 DFQATT, CDR2 SNEGSKA (reference sequence). This CDR3 is built from 16 residues. J gave up 0 bases and V 3 bases, and 9 bases lay outside the gene matches. Each CDR3 protein is one row after TCRdb ran MiXCR on the reads. The data hold around 450,000 distinct CDR3 sequences, with about 11% observed a single time. The data are from a study of T cell repertoires in cytomegalovirus infection. Source material: PBMCs. V and J are TRBV20-1 and TRBJ2-3, with 7 positions matching TRBD2. This clonotype originated in a human donor in good health (CMV status not recorded). Some clones in this sample may be carry-over from other donors' samples. For the CDR3, the DNA is TGCAGTGCTAGGGGGTCCCGGACTAGAAGCACAGATACGCAGTATTTT. This gives the protein CSARGSRTRSTDTQYF.